The clone carrying this TCR beta chain appeared many times. The source of the sample is a study of T-cell reconstitution after alpha-beta-depleted transplantation in children. The CDR3 has 13 amino acids. V gave up 0 bases and J gave up 6 bases; unmatched junction bases: 5. Germline-derived CDR1 and CDR2 are DFQATT and SNEGSKA (reference sequence). Molecular barcoding with unique molecular identifiers was used for the TCRbeta library. MiXCR, applied by TCRdb to the PCR reads, yields one record per CDR3 protein. The profile shows hundreds of thousands of distinct CDR3 sequences, 16% of them singletons.

This specimen consisted of PBMCs from the stem cell graft donor, obtained from the stem cell graft. The genes are TRBV20-1 and TRBJ2-7; 7 bases map to TRBD1. The receptor was isolated from a human donor who donated a stem cell graft to a child with acute myeloid leukemia. The CDR3 DNA sequence: TGCAGTGCTAGAGACCTTGACAGGGTCGAGCAGTACTTC. Translating gives CSARDLDRVEQYF.